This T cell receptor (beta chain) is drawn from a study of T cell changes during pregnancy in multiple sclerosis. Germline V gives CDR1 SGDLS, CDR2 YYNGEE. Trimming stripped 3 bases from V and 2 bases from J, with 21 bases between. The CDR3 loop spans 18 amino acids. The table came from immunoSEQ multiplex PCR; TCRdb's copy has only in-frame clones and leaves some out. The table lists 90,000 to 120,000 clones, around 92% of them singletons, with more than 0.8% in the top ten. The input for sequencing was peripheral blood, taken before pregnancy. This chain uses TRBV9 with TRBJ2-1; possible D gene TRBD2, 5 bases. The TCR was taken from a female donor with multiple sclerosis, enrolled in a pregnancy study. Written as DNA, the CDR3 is TGTGCCAGCAGCGGATCCCCCGAGGGTCATTCGCCCTACAATGAGCAGTTCTTC. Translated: CASSGSPEGHSPYNEQFF.